This T cell receptor (beta chain) was captured by sequencing in a study of cytomegalovirus exposure and HLA in healthy donors. Researchers ran the PCR with 60 Vbeta and 13 Jbeta primers. Generated by immunoSEQ multiplex PCR, the TCRdb table keeps only in-frame clones and is missing some. The sample comprises about 160,000 clones, roughly 85% of which are singletons, and about 1.3% rests with the top ten. V dropped 2 bases and J dropped 3; count of bases not matched to a gene: 3. The germline V gene encodes CDR1 GTSNPN and CDR2 SVGIG (reference sequence). The CDR3 extends over 15 amino acids. General observations from the study: According to the study, 160 or so TCR beta chains were cytomegalovirus-associated.

Regarding this clone: Its antigen remains unknown.

The chain joins TRBV30 to TRBJ2-1; TRBD2 aligns across 11 bases. Sequenced: PBMCs. The TCR comes from a man under 40 in good health and CMV-seronegative. Written as DNA, the CDR3 is TGTGCCTGGAGTTCAGGACTAGCGGGCTACAATGAGCAGTTCTTC. Translation: CAWSSGLAGYNEQFF. The full variable domain, with the rest looked up from reference TRBV30 and TRBJ2-1, is SQTIHQWPATLVQPVGSPLSLECTVEGTSNPNLYWYRQAAGRGLQLLFYSVGIGQISSEVPQNLSASRPQDRQFILSSKKLLLSDSGFYLCAWSSGLAGYNEQFFGPGTRLTVL.